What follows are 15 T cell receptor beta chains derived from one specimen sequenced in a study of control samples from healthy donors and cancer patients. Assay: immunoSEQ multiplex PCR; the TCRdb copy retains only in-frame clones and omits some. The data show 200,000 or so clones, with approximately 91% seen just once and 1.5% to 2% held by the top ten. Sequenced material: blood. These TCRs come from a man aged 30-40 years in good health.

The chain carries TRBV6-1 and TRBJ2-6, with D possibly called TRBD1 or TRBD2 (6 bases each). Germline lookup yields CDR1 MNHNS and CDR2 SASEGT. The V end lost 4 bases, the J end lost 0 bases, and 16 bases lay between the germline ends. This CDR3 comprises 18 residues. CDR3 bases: TGTGCCAGCAGTGCGGTCCGGGGGCGTCGCTCTGGGGCCAACGTCCTGACTTTC. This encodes CASSAVRGRRSGANVLTF.

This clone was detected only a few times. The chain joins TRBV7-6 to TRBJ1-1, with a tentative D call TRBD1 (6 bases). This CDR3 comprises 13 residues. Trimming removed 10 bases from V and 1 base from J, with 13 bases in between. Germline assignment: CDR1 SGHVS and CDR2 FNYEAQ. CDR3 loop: CATSRQENTEAFF. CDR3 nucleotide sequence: TGTGCCACCTCCAGACAGGAGAACACTGAAGCTTTCTTT.

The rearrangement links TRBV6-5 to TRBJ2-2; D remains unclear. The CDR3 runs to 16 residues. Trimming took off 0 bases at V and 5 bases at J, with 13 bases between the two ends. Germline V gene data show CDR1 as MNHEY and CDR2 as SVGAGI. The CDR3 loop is CASSYSASTSTGELFF. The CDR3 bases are TGTGCCAGCAGTTACTCGGCCAGCACCAGTACCGGGGAGCTGTTTTTT.

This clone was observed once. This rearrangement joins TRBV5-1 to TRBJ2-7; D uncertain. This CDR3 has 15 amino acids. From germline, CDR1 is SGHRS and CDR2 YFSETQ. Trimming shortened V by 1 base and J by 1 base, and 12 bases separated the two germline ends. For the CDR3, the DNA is TGCGCCAGCAGCTTGATGCCGGAAAGTTCCTACGAGCAGTACTTC. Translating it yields CASSLMPESSYEQYF.

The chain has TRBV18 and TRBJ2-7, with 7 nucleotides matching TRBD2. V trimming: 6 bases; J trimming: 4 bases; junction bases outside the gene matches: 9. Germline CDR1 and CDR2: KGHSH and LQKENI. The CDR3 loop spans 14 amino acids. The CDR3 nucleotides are TGTGCCAGCTCCCCAGGTGTAGCGGGTTACGAGCAGTACTTC. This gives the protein CASSPGVAGYEQYF.

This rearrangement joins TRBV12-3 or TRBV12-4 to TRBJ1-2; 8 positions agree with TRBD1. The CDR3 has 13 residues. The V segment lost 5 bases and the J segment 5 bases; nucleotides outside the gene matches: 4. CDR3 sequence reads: CASSGGQGYGYTF. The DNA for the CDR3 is TGTGCCAGCAGTGGCGGACAGGGATATGGCTACACCTTC.

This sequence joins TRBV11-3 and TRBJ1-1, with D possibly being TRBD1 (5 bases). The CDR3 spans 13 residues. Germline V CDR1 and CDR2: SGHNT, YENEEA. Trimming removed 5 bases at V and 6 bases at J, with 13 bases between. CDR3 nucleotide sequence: TGTGCCAGCAGCCTTATTACAGGAGCTGAAGCTTTCTTT. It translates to CASSLITGAEAFF.

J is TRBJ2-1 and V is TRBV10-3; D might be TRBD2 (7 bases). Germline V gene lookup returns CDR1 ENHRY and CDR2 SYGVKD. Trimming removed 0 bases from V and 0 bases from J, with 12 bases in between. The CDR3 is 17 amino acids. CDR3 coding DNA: TGTGCCATCAGTGAGTCGAAGGGGGGGGTCTCCTACAATGAGCAGTTCTTC. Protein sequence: CAISESKGGVSYNEQFF.

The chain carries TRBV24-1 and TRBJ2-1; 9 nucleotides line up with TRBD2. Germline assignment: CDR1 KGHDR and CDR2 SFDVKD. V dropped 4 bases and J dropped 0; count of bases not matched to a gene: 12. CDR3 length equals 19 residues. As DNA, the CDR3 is TGTGCCACCAGTGAACCGAGCGGGGGGCCTCGTAGCTCCTACAATGAGCAGTTCTTC. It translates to CATSEPSGGPRSSYNEQFF.

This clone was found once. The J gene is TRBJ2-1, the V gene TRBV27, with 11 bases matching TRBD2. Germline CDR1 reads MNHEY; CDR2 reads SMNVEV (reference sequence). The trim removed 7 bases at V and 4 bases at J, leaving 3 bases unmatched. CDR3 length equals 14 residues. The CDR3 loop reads CASNASGGYNEQFF. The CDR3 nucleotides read TGTGCCAGCAACGCTAGCGGGGGGTACAATGAGCAGTTCTTC.

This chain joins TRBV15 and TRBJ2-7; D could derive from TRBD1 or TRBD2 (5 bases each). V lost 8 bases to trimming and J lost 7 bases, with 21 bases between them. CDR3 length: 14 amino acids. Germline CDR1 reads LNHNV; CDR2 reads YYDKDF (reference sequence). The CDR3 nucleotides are TGTGCCACCGCGCCTAGGGATCTTGGGGGAGAGCAGTACTTC. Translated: CATAPRDLGGEQYF.

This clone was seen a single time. CDR3 loop: CASSEGTDYGYTF. The CDR3 nucleotides are TGTGCCAGTAGTGAGGGAACGGACTATGGCTACACCTTC. This chain connects TRBV19 to TRBJ1-2; D is unclear. Trimming took 5 bases from V and 3 from J, leaving 10 bases between them. The CDR3 is 13 residues long. The V gene's germline CDR1 is LNHDA and CDR2 SQIVND (reference sequence).

CDR3 amino acids: CASSRLEGVDNEQFF. CDR3 nucleotide sequence: TGTGCCAGCAGCCGCCTAGAGGGGGTAGACAATGAGCAGTTCTTC. The rearrangement links TRBV7-8 to TRBJ2-1, with D possibly being TRBD1 (6 bases). Germline loops: CDR1 SGHVS, CDR2 FQNEAQ. The V gene lost 5 bases and the J gene lost 5 bases, with 16 bases spanning the gap. This CDR3 comprises 15 residues.

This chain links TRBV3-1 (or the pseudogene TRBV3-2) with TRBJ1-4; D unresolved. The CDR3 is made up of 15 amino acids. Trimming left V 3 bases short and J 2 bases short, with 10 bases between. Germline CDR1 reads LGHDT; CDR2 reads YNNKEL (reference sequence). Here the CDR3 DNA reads TGTGCCAGCAGCCACGGAGGAGCGACTAATGAAAAACTGTTTTTT. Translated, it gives CASSHGGATNEKLFF.

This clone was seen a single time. The CDR3 spells CASGGVTEAFF. The CDR3 region has the DNA TGTGCCTCGGGAGGGGTCACTGAAGCTTTCTTT. The chain recombines TRBV12-3 or TRBV12-4 with TRBJ1-1; possibly TRBD1 for D (5 bases). There are 11 residues in the CDR3. The V end was cut by 11 bases, the J end by 4 bases, with 11 bases between.